These 4 T cell receptor beta chains came from one sample sequenced in a study of identifying expanded T cells in peripheral blood. TCRdb keeps only in-frame clones here, not all; method: immunoSEQ multiplex PCR. The table records about 78,000 clones, approximately 90% of them present only once. The source material was blood. The receptors were gathered from a person aged 18 to 75 in good health.

The V call is TRBV28, the J call TRBJ1-6, with D maybe TRBD1 (6 bases). V shed 3 bases and J shed 9 bases, with 21 bases lying between them. Germline assignment: CDR1 MDHEN and CDR2 SYDVKM. The CDR3 has 17 residues. The CDR3 spells CASSFSPHREVRSPLHF. CDR3 DNA sequence: TGTGCCAGCAGTTTTTCACCTCACAGGGAGGTTCGTTCACCCCTCCACTTT. Using reference TRBV28 and TRBJ1-6 for the parts outside the CDR3, the full variable domain is DVKVTQSSRYLVKRTGEKVFLECVQDMDHENMFWYRQDPGLGLRLIYFSYDVKMKEKGDIPEGYSVSREKKERFSLILESASTNQTSMYLCASSFSPHREVRSPLHFGNGTRLTVT.

The chain joins TRBV5-3 to TRBJ1-1; D ambiguous. TRBV5-3 is an open reading frame, and its role is uncertain. This CDR3 is built from 14 residues. Trimming removed 6 bases at V and 4 bases at J, with 16 bases between. The CDR3 sequence: CARTPPSFTTEAFF. DNA for the CDR3: TGTGCCAGAACACCTCCTTCCTTTACCACTGAAGCTTTCTTT.

This chain joins TRBV19 and TRBJ2-1; 8 positions match TRBD2. CDR1 is LNHDA, CDR2 SQIVND, per germline (reference sequence). Germline trimming cut 7 bases from V and 1 base from J; bases unmatched to any gene: 6. The CDR3 totals 15 residues. CDR3 amino acids: CASTLAGGSYNEQFF. CDR3 nucleotides: TGTGCCAGTACCCTGGCGGGGGGATCCTACAATGAGCAGTTCTTC.

J is TRBJ1-2 and V is TRBV19; tentative D call: TRBD1 (6 bases). V lost 7 bases and J lost 1, with 25 bases in between. The CDR3 has 18 amino acids. The germline CDR1 and CDR2 sequences are LNHDA and SQIVND (reference sequence). The CDR3 is CASKKAGVRGTINYGYTF. The CDR3 DNA sequence: TGTGCCAGTAAGAAGGCTGGGGTCAGGGGCACAATTAACTATGGCTACACCTTC.